This T cell receptor (beta chain) was sequenced for a study of blood T cell repertoires in COVID-19. Across the study: Specimens from acute and convalescent COVID-19 originated in the United States, Italy and Spain. Nucleic acid was either cDNA or gDNA, and it came from T cells, B-cell-depleted T cells, or PBMCs.

Enrolled during active infection, Seattle patients were then followed longitudinally. Germline values: CDR1 LGHNA, CDR2 YSLEER. The CDR3 contains 16 residues. V lost 4 bases, J lost 2 bases, and 17 bases lay in between. Methods used by the authors: Counts of nucleated cells, estimated from reference gene primer amplification, were obtained. This table comes from immunoSEQ multiplex PCR, and its TCRdb copy is limited to in-frame clones, with some not included. V, J and clone size are taken as reported in that table, and D and trimming were inferred from the DNA itself. The sample has about 260,000 clones, around nine tenths seen once.

The chain combines TRBV4-3 with TRBJ2-5, with D possibly matching TRBD1 (6 bases). The sequence came from a woman in her seventies with COVID-19, enrolled during active disease. The source material was peripheral blood. The CDR3 DNA sequence: TGCGCCAGCAGCCGGAGCGCCTGGACAGCTCAAGAGACCCAGTACTTC. Amino acids: CASSRSAWTAQETQYF.